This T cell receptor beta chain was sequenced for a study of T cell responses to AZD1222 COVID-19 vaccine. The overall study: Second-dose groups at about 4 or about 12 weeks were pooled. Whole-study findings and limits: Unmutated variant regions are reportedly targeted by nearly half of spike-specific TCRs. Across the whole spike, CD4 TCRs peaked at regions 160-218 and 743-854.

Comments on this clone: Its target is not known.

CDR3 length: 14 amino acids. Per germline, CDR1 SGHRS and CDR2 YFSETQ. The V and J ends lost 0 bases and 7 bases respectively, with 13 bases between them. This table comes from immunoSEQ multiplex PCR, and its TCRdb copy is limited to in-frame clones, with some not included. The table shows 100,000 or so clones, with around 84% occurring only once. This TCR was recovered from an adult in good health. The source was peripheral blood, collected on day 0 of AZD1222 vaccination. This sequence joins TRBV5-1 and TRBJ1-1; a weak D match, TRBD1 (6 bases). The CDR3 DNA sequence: TGCGCCAGCAGCTTGGCCGGAGGGACACGTGAAGCTTTCTTT. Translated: CASSLAGGTREAFF.